This T cell receptor beta chain was obtained from a study of T cell responses to AZD1222 COVID-19 vaccine. Findings of the study overall: Following two doses of AZD1222, Spike-specific TCR breadth and depth rose.

The CDR3 is made up of 15 amino acids. Looked up from germline, CDR1 is SGHTA and CDR2 is FQGNSA. V lost 5 bases to trimming and J lost 3 bases; unmatched junction nucleotides: 7. It was second doses at about 4 or about 12 weeks that were pooled. Generated by immunoSEQ multiplex PCR, the TCRdb table keeps only in-frame clones and is missing some. The data contain 150,000 to 200,000 clones, approximately 94% of them singletons. Points on this clone: Its specificity is unknown.

The TCR was taken from an adult who received the AZD1222 COVID-19 vaccine. Material: peripheral blood, obtained 28 days after the second AZD1222 dose. The rearrangement joins TRBV7-2 to TRBJ2-1; 7 nucleotides match TRBD2. The CDR3 region has the DNA TGTGCCAGCAGCCCCTTAGGCGGGAGCTACAATGAGCAGTTCTTC. Protein: CASSPLGGSYNEQFF. The whole variable domain, remainder taken from reference TRBV7-2 and TRBJ2-1, is GAGVSQSPSNKVTEKGKDVELRCDPISGHTALYWYRQSLGQGLEFLIYFQGNSAPDKSGLPSDRFSAERTGGSVSTLTIQRTQQEDSAVYLCASSPLGGSYNEQFFGPGTRLTVL.